Shown below are 10 T cell receptor beta chains from a single sample sequenced in a study of response to subunit inactivated influenza vaccine (dated by TCRdb to 2016 to 2018). Library creation used RT-PCR. These reads were obtained on an Illumina HiSeq 2500. In TCRdb, the public reads were trimmed at Q25 with fastp and aligned with MiXCR, with productive beta chains retained. Every CDR3 protein is listed once, alongside the most common genes and DNA of its rows. A total of 800,000 to 1,000,000 distinct CDR3 sequences appear in this sample, approximately 21% of them only once. About 9.4% of the sample goes to the ten largest clones. The material sequenced was PBMCs from blood, taken about 5 days after vaccination. These receptor sequences come from a man in his fifties who received an inactivated influenza vaccine. Donor details come from another sample of the same person, matched by shared clones.

This clonotype was observed many times. CDR3 residues: CSATRDRVNTEAFF. DNA for the CDR3: TGCAGCGCCACACGGGACAGGGTAAACACTGAAGCTTTCTTT. The genes are TRBV29-1 and TRBJ1-1; the match to TRBD1 covers 9 bases. The CDR3 extends over 14 amino acids. From germline, CDR1 is SQVTM and CDR2 ANQGSEA. Germline trimming cut 7 bases from V and 2 bases from J; bases unmatched to any gene: 8. Full variable domain (rest looked up from reference TRBV29-1 and TRBJ1-1): SAVISQKPSRDICQRGTSLTIQCQVDSQVTMMFWYRQQPGQSLTLIATANQGSEATYESGFVIDKFPISRPNLTFSTLTVSNMSPEDSSIYLCSATRDRVNTEAFFGQGTRLTVV.

The table lists this clonotype with a few counts. The chain combines TRBV28 with TRBJ2-7; possibly TRBD1 for D (5 bases). The CDR3 loop spans 14 amino acids. V lost 5 bases and J 3 bases, leaving 14 bases between the germline ends. The germline V gene has CDR1 MDHEN and CDR2 SYDVKM. The CDR3 sequence: CASSRGWSFYEQYF. The CDR3 coding sequence is TGTGCCAGCAGTAGGGGTTGGTCCTTCTACGAGCAGTACTTC.

This clonotype was counted a few times. The chain is built from TRBV5-4 and TRBJ1-1; the D gene is possibly TRBD1 (6 bases). Germline V gene data show CDR1 as SGHNT and CDR2 as YYREEE (reference sequence). V gave up 5 bases and J gave up 5 bases, with 16 bases separating them. The CDR3 has 14 residues. As DNA, the CDR3 is TGTGCCAGCAGACTCGGGGGCCCGGGGACTGAAGCTTTCTTT. Residues: CASRLGGPGTEAFF.

This clonotype has more than one count but fewer than ten. The rearrangement uses TRBV6-2 or TRBV6-3 and TRBJ2-1; 13 nucleotides match TRBD2. CDR3 size: 18 residues. The ends lost 6 bases at V and 6 bases at J; junction bases unmatched: 14. Germline assignment: CDR1 MNHEY and CDR2 SVGEGT. DNA for the CDR3: TGTGCCAGCAGCCCGCCGGGACTAGCGGGACTTCAAGCCAATGAGCAGTTCTTC. This gives the protein CASSPPGLAGLQANEQFF.

At least ten counts were recorded for this clonotype. J is TRBJ1-1 and V is TRBV12-3 or TRBV12-4, with D uncertain. The V end was cut by 1 base, the J end by 0 bases, with 9 bases between. CDR3 size: 15 residues. The CDR3 reads CASSLEGRLNTEAFF. The CDR3 region has the DNA TGTGCCAGCAGTTTAGAAGGCAGGTTGAACACTGAAGCTTTCTTT.

This clonotype was recorded at least ten times. This sequence joins TRBV12-3 or TRBV12-4 and TRBJ1-5; D might be TRBD1 (6 bases). V lost 6 bases and J 5 bases, leaving 11 bases between the germline ends. This CDR3 spans 13 amino acids. The CDR3 nucleotides read TGTGCCAGCAGCTCCAACAGGGATCAGCCCCAGCATTTT. It translates to CASSSNRDQPQHF.

The sample holds many counts of this clonotype. The J gene is TRBJ2-5, the V gene TRBV2; D gene unclear. From germline, CDR1 is SNHLY and CDR2 FYNNEI. V gave up 0 bases and J gave up 7 bases, with 6 bases separating them. The CDR3 loop spans 12 amino acids. CDR3 coding DNA: TGTGCCAGCAGTGAAGCGACGGCGACCCAGTACTTC. Translating gives CASSEATATQYF.

This chain joins TRBV28 and TRBJ2-3; maybe TRBD1 (5 bases). Germline CDR1 MDHEN, CDR2 SYDVKM. CDR3 length: 15 amino acids. V was cut by 6 bases and J by 0 bases, with 13 bases left in between. The CDR3 region has the DNA TGTGCCAGCAGACGACAGTCGACTAGCACAGATACGCAGTATTTT. Translation gives CASRRQSTSTDTQYF.

There are a few counts of this clonotype. The chain combines TRBV4-1 with TRBJ2-2; D tentatively reads TRBD1 or TRBD2 (5 bases each). This CDR3 has 14 residues. The V gene's germline CDR1 is MGHRA and CDR2 YSYEKL. The germline V and J ends were trimmed by 4 bases and 4 bases, with 10 bases remaining between them. CDR3 nucleotides: TGCGCCAGCAGCCCTTCGAGGGGCACCGGGGAGCTGTTTTTT. It specifies CASSPSRGTGELFF.

The chain's CDR3 is CSARDTPRGADTQYF. The CDR3 DNA is TGCAGTGCTAGAGATACACCCCGGGGTGCAGATACGCAGTATTTT. The chain links TRBV20-1 to TRBJ2-3; TRBD2 is a possible D gene (5 bases). Germline CDR1 reads DFQATT; CDR2 reads SNEGSKA (reference sequence). V was cut by 0 bases and J by 4 bases, with 14 bases left in between. The CDR3 covers 15 residues.